The table lists the clone carrying this TCR beta chain with a few counts. No antigen is known for it. The sample originates from a study of cytomegalovirus exposure and HLA in healthy donors. Study-wide background: Unique TCR beta sequences numbering approximately 120 million came from around 180 million T cells in an earlier analysis.

CDR3 length: 14 residues. Germline values: CDR1 SGHDT, CDR2 YYEEEE. The V gene lost 4 bases and the J gene lost 4 bases, with 14 bases spanning the gap. Findings of the study overall: Analysis performed later showed TCR beta chains linked to HLA being more clonally expanded than equally common others.

PCR primers comprised 60 Vbeta and 13 Jbeta primers. Sequenced by immunoSEQ multiplex PCR; TCRdb stores in-frame clones only, minus some. The table lists 150,000 to 200,000 clones, about 80% of them singletons. The sequence derives from a woman in her thirties in good health and CMV-seronegative. The V and J genes are TRBV5-6 and TRBJ1-2, with D possibly TRBD1 on 5 matching bases. What was sequenced was PBMCs. The CDR3 DNA reads TGTGCCAGCAGCCTCCCGACAGTTTCCTATGGCTACACCTTC. The encoded protein is CASSLPTVSYGYTF.